This TCR beta chain was found in a study of PD-1 blockade in classical Hodgkin lymphoma. V trimming: 4 bases; J trimming: 2 bases; junction bases outside the gene matches: 7. Germline CDR1 reads KGHSH; CDR2 reads LQKENI. The CDR3 has 15 residues. This clone was seen a handful of times. Data came from immunoSEQ multiplex PCR; TCRdb stores just in-frame clones and leaves some out. The sample shows about 20,000 clones, roughly three quarters of them seen only once. Time point given: cycle 4 day 1 (C4D1), after around six weeks of nivolumab. Each patient relapsed following autologous stem cell transplantation, and prior brentuximab vedotin exposure differed.

The chain joins TRBV18 to TRBJ2-5; 7 nucleotides match TRBD1. The TCR comes from a human donor with classical Hodgkin lymphoma. The sample was peripheral blood mononuclear cells (PBMCs), taken before the fourth cycle of nivolumab. This CDR3 is CASSRSGQMQETQYF. The CDR3 DNA follows: TGTGCCAGCTCACGTTCGGGACAGATGCAAGAGACCCAGTACTTC.